Listed here are 14 T cell receptor beta chains from one sample, sequenced in a study of shared clonotypes between healthy human individuals. This table comes from immunoSEQ multiplex PCR, and its TCRdb copy is limited to in-frame clones, with some not included. This table has a few million clones, roughly 95% appearing once. The material sequenced was naive CD4+ T cells sorted from blood. Subset reported: CD45RA+ positively selected. The receptors shown here come from a man between 18 and 35 years old in good health.

In DNA form, the CDR3 reads TGTGCCAGCAGTCACTACCGGGACAGCAACACTGAAGCTTTCTTT. It specifies CASSHYRDSNTEAFF. The V and J genes are TRBV14 and TRBJ1-1; 7 bases agree with TRBD1. The CDR3 is 15 residues long. Germline trimming cut 6 bases from V and 2 bases from J; bases unmatched to any gene: 9. Germline V lookup: CDR1 SGHDN, CDR2 FVKESK.

The chain employs TRBV5-1 and TRBJ1-4; maybe TRBD1 (5 bases). The CDR3 is 15 residues long. Trimming stripped 4 bases from V and 8 bases from J, with 18 bases between. The germline CDR1 and CDR2 sequences are SGHRS and YFSETQ. The CDR3 DNA sequence: TGCGCCAGCAGCCCTCTCGGGGCAGTGGAAGAAAAACTGTTTTTT. Amino acid sequence: CASSPLGAVEEKLFF.

The chain carries TRBV9 and TRBJ2-5; D unresolved. The V end was cut by 0 bases, the J end by 5 bases, with 11 bases between. There are 14 residues in the CDR3. Germline V gives CDR1 SGDLS, CDR2 YYNGEE. The CDR3 loop is CASSVDRVGETQYF. In DNA, the CDR3 is TGTGCCAGCAGCGTAGACCGGGTAGGGGAGACCCAGTACTTC. The full variable domain, its missing parts supplied by reference TRBV9 and TRBJ2-5, is DSGVTQTPKHLITATGQRVTLRCSPRSGDLSVYWYQQSLDQGLQFLIQYYNGEERAKGNILERFSAQQFPDLHSELNLSSLELGDSALYFCASSVDRVGETQYFGPGTRLLVL.

The CDR3 sequence is CASSLPGQGAGELFF. DNA for the CDR3: TGTGCCAGCAGTCTTCCGGGACAGGGGGCCGGGGAGCTGTTTTTT. J is TRBJ2-2 and V is TRBV28, with 11 bases aligning to TRBD1. The CDR3 is 15 amino acids. Germline V lookup: CDR1 MDHEN, CDR2 SYDVKM. V lost 5 bases to trimming and J lost 6 bases; unmatched junction nucleotides: 5.

This CDR3 reads CAWSVWPGGSSYNSPLHF. The CDR3 DNA reads TGTGCCTGGAGTGTATGGCCAGGGGGGAGCTCCTATAATTCACCCCTCCACTTT. V and J are TRBV30 and TRBJ1-6; 7 nucleotides line up with TRBD1. The CDR3 is 18 residues long. CDR1 is GTSNPN, CDR2 SVGIG, per germline (reference sequence). The V segment lost 0 bases and the J segment 0 bases; nucleotides outside the gene matches: 8.

The V and J genes are TRBV9 and TRBJ1-4; D is unresolved. CDR3 size: 9 residues. Trimming left V 6 bases short and J 8 bases short, with 2 bases between. Germline assignment: CDR1 SGDLS and CDR2 YYNGEE. In DNA form, the CDR3 reads TGTGCCAGCACCGAAAAACTGTTTTTT. This gives the protein CASTEKLFF.

The V call is TRBV5-1, the J call TRBJ2-5; D is undetermined. The V end lost 2 bases, the J end lost 4 bases, and 9 bases lay between the germline ends. The CDR3 is 13 residues long. Germline V CDR1 and CDR2: SGHRS, YFSETQ. CDR3 amino acids: CASSFLGLETQYF. For the CDR3, the DNA is TGCGCCAGCAGCTTTTTGGGATTAGAGACCCAGTACTTC.

To note about this clone: In the same sample, other DNA sequences code for this CDR3. The chain is built from TRBV30 and TRBJ2-5, with 8 nucleotides matching TRBD1. CDR1 is GTSNPN, CDR2 SVGIG, per germline (reference sequence). The CDR3 is made up of 12 amino acids. The trim removed 5 bases at V and 4 bases at J, leaving 3 bases unmatched. The CDR3 sequence is CAWGQGGETQYF. In DNA form, the CDR3 reads TGTGCCTGGGGACAGGGAGGAGAGACCCAGTACTTC. The full variable domain, in which reference TRBV30 and TRBJ2-5 provide the parts outside the CDR3, is SQTIHQWPATLVQPVGSPLSLECTVEGTSNPNLYWYRQAAGRGLQLLFYSVGIGQISSEVPQNLSASRPQDRQFILSSKKLLLSDSGFYLCAWGQGGETQYFGPGTRLLVL.

The chain uses TRBV4-1 and TRBJ1-3, with no clear D. Germline lookup yields CDR1 MGHRA and CDR2 YSYEKL. This CDR3 has 16 amino acids. The V end was cut by 1 base, the J end by 0 bases, with 10 bases between. Here the CDR3 reads CASSQGRQSSGNTIYF. The CDR3 nucleotides are TGCGCCAGCAGCCAAGGGCGGCAGAGCTCTGGAAACACCATATATTTT.

The chain is built from TRBV7-9 and TRBJ1-6; 9 nucleotides line up with TRBD1. The J segment lost 8 bases and the V segment lost 4 bases, leaving 9 bases of the junction unmatched. The germline V gene encodes CDR1 SEHNR and CDR2 FQNEAQ (reference sequence). CDR3 length: 16 residues. DNA of the CDR3: TGTGCCAGCAGCTCTATCCGGGACAGGGATGATTCACCCCTCCACTTT. Residues: CASSSIRDRDDSPLHF. Filled out from reference TRBV7-9 and TRBJ1-6, the complete variable domain reads DTGVSQNPRHKITKRGQNVTFRCDPISEHNRLYWYRQTLGQGPEFLTYFQNEAQLEKSRLLSDRFSAERPKGSFSTLEIQRTEQGDSAMYLCASSSIRDRDDSPLHFGNGTRLTVT.

This chain links TRBV28 with TRBJ1-5, with TRBD1 matching over 8 bases. Germline CDR1 reads MDHEN; CDR2 reads SYDVKM. Trimming removed 0 bases from V and 7 bases from J; junction bases left unmatched: 5. CDR3 length: 15 residues. CDR3 region: CASSLWGAGGQPQHF. The CDR3 nucleotides are TGTGCCAGCAGTTTATGGGGAGCAGGGGGCCAGCCCCAGCATTTT.

The chain uses TRBV5-4 and TRBJ2-1; D is possibly TRBD2 (5 bases). The CDR3 totals 15 residues. The V and J ends lost 0 bases and 7 bases respectively, with 14 bases between them. Germline assignment: CDR1 SGHNT and CDR2 YYREEE (reference sequence). Here the CDR3 reads CASSLEGLGRNEQFF. CDR3 DNA: TGTGCCAGCAGCTTGGAAGGCCTAGGGAGAAATGAGCAGTTCTTC.

V gene TRBV5-1 combines with J gene TRBJ1-6; D is possibly TRBD1 (6 bases). The V end was cut by 4 bases, the J end by 9 bases, with 17 bases between. Germline V gene sequence: CDR1 SGHRS, CDR2 YFSETQ. This CDR3 comprises 15 residues. The CDR3 here is CASSQDRIDASPLHF. The CDR3 DNA follows: TGCGCCAGCAGCCAGGACAGAATAGACGCTTCACCCCTCCACTTT.

This sequence joins TRBV5-4 and TRBJ2-5, with 12 positions matching TRBD2. Germline CDR1 and CDR2: SGHNT and YYREEE (reference sequence). With 3 bases clipped from V and 2 bases from J, the junction kept 5 bases outside the gene matches. The CDR3 extends over 16 amino acids. The chain's CDR3 is CASSSSLAGGQETQYF. The CDR3, as DNA: TGTGCCAGCAGCTCCTCACTAGCGGGAGGTCAAGAGACCCAGTACTTC.